Following are 24 T cell receptor beta chains from one sample sequenced in a study of cytomegalovirus exposure and HLA in healthy donors. Primers for the PCR totalled 60 Vbeta and 13 Jbeta. Produced via immunoSEQ multiplex PCR; TCRdb's table is partial and in-frame only. This table holds approximately 100,000 clones. What was sequenced was PBMCs. All receptors come from a man aged 50 to 59 in good health and CMV-seronegative.

V gene TRBV19 combines with J gene TRBJ1-2, with a possible D match to TRBD1 (6 bases). This CDR3 is 14 amino acids long. Trimming took off 5 bases at V and 9 bases at J, with 19 bases between the two ends. Looked up from germline, CDR1 is LNHDA and CDR2 is SQIVND (reference sequence). DNA for the CDR3: TGTGCCAGTAGTCTCGTAGGGGGAGTTTTCAGCTACACCTTC. This gives the protein CASSLVGGVFSYTF.

This chain joins TRBV18 and TRBJ2-7; a weak D match, TRBD1 (7 bases). Germline V CDR1 and CDR2: KGHSH, LQKENI. V lost 6 bases and J 3 bases, leaving 24 bases between the germline ends. This CDR3 is built from 17 residues. DNA of the CDR3: TGTGCCAGCTCCCGACCCCAGGGGGGCGGGTTCTTCTACGAGCAGTACTTC. Protein: CASSRPQGGGFFYEQYF.

The V and J genes are TRBV10-3 and TRBJ1-5; weak D call: TRBD1 (5 bases). Germline V gene sequence: CDR1 ENHRY, CDR2 SYGVKD. CDR3 length: 14 residues. Trimming removed 5 bases at V and 5 bases at J, with 13 bases between. The CDR3 nucleotides read TGTGCCATCAGTATGGGCAGGGCTGATCAGCCCCAGCATTTT. Protein sequence: CAISMGRADQPQHF.

The CDR3 reads CASSLRQYTGELFF. In nucleotides, the CDR3 is TGTGCCAGCAGCCTTCGACAGTACACCGGGGAGCTGTTTTTT. The rearrangement joins TRBV9 to TRBJ2-2; possibly TRBD1 for D (5 bases). Trimming took off 4 bases at V and 3 bases at J, with 10 bases between the two ends. The CDR3 loop spans 14 amino acids. The germline V gene has CDR1 SGDLS and CDR2 YYNGEE.

The chain is built from TRBV5-1 and TRBJ2-3, with D possibly being TRBD1 (6 bases). CDR3 length equals 14 residues. Trimming left V 0 bases short and J 4 bases short, with 9 bases between. Germline-derived CDR1 and CDR2 are SGHRS and YFSETQ. The CDR3 DNA follows: TGCGCCAGCAGCTTGGAGGGACAAGCAGATACGCAGTATTTT. Translated, it gives CASSLEGQADTQYF.

The gene calls are TRBV11-3 and TRBJ2-1; D possibly corresponds to TRBD1 (8 bases). CDR3 length equals 14 residues. Trimming stripped 5 bases from V and 9 bases from J, with 17 bases between. The germline CDR1 and CDR2 sequences are SGHNT and YENEEA. CDR3 sequence reads: CASSQGAGVREQFF. CDR3 in DNA: TGTGCCAGCAGCCAGGGGGCGGGAGTTCGTGAGCAGTTCTTC.

The chain links TRBV18 to TRBJ2-3; 8 nucleotides agree with TRBD1. Unmatched junction bases numbered 11, after V lost 3 bases and J lost 6 bases. Germline-derived CDR1 and CDR2 are KGHSH and LQKENI. The CDR3 totals 16 residues. The CDR3 here is CASSPGQAIGGDTQYF. The CDR3 DNA follows: TGTGCCAGCTCACCGGGACAGGCGATCGGGGGTGATACGCAGTATTTT.

The chain uses TRBV2 and TRBJ2-5; maybe TRBD2 (5 bases). Trimming removed 8 bases at V and 4 bases at J, with 20 bases between. CDR3 length: 15 amino acids. Germline V gene data show CDR1 as SNHLY and CDR2 as FYNNEI. In DNA, the CDR3 is TGTGCCAGCGCGAACGGCGCAACTGGAGGAGAGACCCAGTACTTC. This codes for CASANGATGGETQYF. Filled out from reference TRBV2 and TRBJ2-5, the complete variable domain reads EPEVTQTPSHQVTQMGQEVILRCVPISNHLYFYWYRQILGQKVEFLVSFYNNEISEKSEIFDDQFSVERPDGSNFTLKIRSTKLEDSAMYFCASANGATGGETQYFGPGTRLLVL.

The chain joins TRBV11-3 to TRBJ1-3; 7 bases match TRBD1. Germline lookup yields CDR1 SGHNT and CDR2 YENEEA. V gave up 5 bases and J gave up 0 bases; unmatched junction bases: 10. This CDR3 is built from 17 residues. CDR3 DNA: TGTGCCAGCAGCCCAATGACAGGGCTCCTCTCTGGAAACACCATATATTTT. Residues: CASSPMTGLLSGNTIYF. The variable domain in full, with the rest retrieved from reference TRBV11-3 and TRBJ1-3, is EAGVVQSPRYKIIEKKQPVAFWCNPISGHNTLYWYLQNLGQGPELLIRYENEEAVDDSQLPKDRFSAERLKGVDSTLKIQPAELGDSAVYLCASSPMTGLLSGNTIYFGEGSWLTVV.

Of note for this clone: Other DNA sequences from this sample encode an identical CDR3 as well. J is TRBJ1-1 and V is TRBV2, with D hard to call. CDR1 and CDR2 (germline): SNHLY, FYNNEI. Trimming removed 2 bases from V and 1 base from J, with 8 bases in between. This CDR3 has 14 amino acids. CDR3 nucleotides: TGTGCCAGCAGTGAATGGGCCACGAACACTGAAGCTTTCTTT. Translating gives CASSEWATNTEAFF.

The chain joins TRBV4-3 to TRBJ2-5; 9 nucleotides match TRBD2. The J call could be wrong; TRBJ2-7 is a better fit for the DNA end. CDR1 is LGHNA, CDR2 YSLEER, per germline. The CDR3 length is 15 residues. The CDR3 reads CASSPSSGRVYEQYF. CDR3 DNA sequence: TGCGCCAGCAGCCCGAGTAGCGGGAGAGTGTACGAGCAGTACTTC.

The V call is TRBV5-1, the J call TRBJ2-1; 8 nucleotides agree with TRBD1. V lost 4 bases, J lost 9 bases, and 12 bases stayed unmatched. The length of the CDR3 is 15 residues. Germline V gene data show CDR1 as SGHRS and CDR2 as YFSETQ. The CDR3 region is CASSPEPQGVGEQFF. The CDR3, as DNA: TGCGCCAGCAGCCCGGAACCACAGGGGGTGGGTGAGCAGTTCTTC.

This chain connects TRBV18 to TRBJ2-1; TRBD1 might be the D (6 bases). This CDR3 has 17 amino acids. The V gene's germline CDR1 is KGHSH and CDR2 LQKENI. Trimming pared 3 bases from V and 3 bases from J, leaving 18 bases between. CDR3 region: CASSPPSSRGVYNEQFF. CDR3 coding DNA: TGTGCCAGCTCACCTCCCTCCAGCAGGGGCGTCTACAATGAGCAGTTCTTC.

The chain links TRBV7-2 to TRBJ1-1, with TRBD1 identical over 7 bases. J lost 5 bases, V lost 5 bases, and 5 bases had no gene match. Germline values: CDR1 SGHTA, CDR2 FQGNSA. This CDR3 region has 13 residues. The CDR3 spells CASSPGTVTEAFF. CDR3 coding DNA: TGTGCCAGCAGCCCAGGGACAGTGACTGAAGCTTTCTTT.

The chain carries TRBV30 and TRBJ1-5; D is undetermined. Germline V gives CDR1 GTSNPN, CDR2 SVGIG (reference sequence). V shed 1 base and J shed 7 bases, with 14 bases lying between them. The CDR3 loop spans 14 amino acids. CDR3 nucleotide sequence: TGTGCCTGGAGTGCGGCCCCGATCGGGCAGCCCCAGCATTTT. Translating gives CAWSAAPIGQPQHF.

V is TRBV7-3 and J is TRBJ2-2, with D possibly TRBD1 on 5 matching bases. CDR3 length: 13 amino acids. The V end was cut by 3 bases, the J end by 5 bases, with 7 bases between. Per germline, CDR1 SGHTA and CDR2 FQGTGA. The CDR3 coding sequence is TGTGCCAGCAGCTTGCCAGGGACCGGGGAGCTGTTTTTT. The encoded protein is CASSLPGTGELFF.

V usage is TRBV18 and J usage is TRBJ1-6; TRBD1 matches at 7 bases. Losses at the gene ends were 6 bases for V and 8 bases for J; bases not matched to a gene: 7. The CDR3 has 14 residues. Germline V gene data show CDR1 as KGHSH and CDR2 as LQKENI. The CDR3 nucleotides read TGTGCCAGCTCGCAGACAGGGTTCGATTCACCCCTCCACTTT. This gives the protein CASSQTGFDSPLHF. Using reference TRBV18 and TRBJ1-6 for the parts outside the CDR3, the full variable domain is NAGVMQNPRHLVRRRGQEARLRCSPMKGHSHVYWYRQLPEEGLKFMVYLQKENIIDESGMPKERFSAEFPKEGPSILRIQQVVRGDSAAYFCASSQTGFDSPLHFGNGTRLTVT.

This chain links TRBV5-1 with TRBJ2-5; 11 bases map to TRBD2. CDR1 and CDR2 from the germline V gene are SGHRS and YFSETQ. The CDR3 totals 16 residues. Losses at the gene ends were 5 bases for V and 1 base for J; bases not matched to a gene: 7. CDR3 sequence reads: CASSPRLAGPQETQYF. The DNA of the CDR3 is TGCGCCAGCAGTCCTAGACTAGCGGGGCCCCAAGAGACCCAGTACTTC. Filled out from reference TRBV5-1 and TRBJ2-5, the complete variable domain reads KAGVTQTPRYLIKTRGQQVTLSCSPISGHRSVSWYQQTPGQGLQFLFEYFSETQRNKGNFPGRFSGRQFSNSRSEMNVSTLELGDSALYLCASSPRLAGPQETQYFGPGTRLLVL.

The chain carries TRBV6-5 and TRBJ2-1; 9 positions match TRBD1. CDR1 and CDR2 (germline): MNHEY, SVGAGI. Trimming removed 6 bases from V and 6 bases from J; junction bases left unmatched: 9. The CDR3 has 15 amino acids. CDR3: CASRIQGASPNEQFF. The CDR3 nucleotides are TGTGCCAGCAGAATACAGGGGGCATCTCCCAATGAGCAGTTCTTC.

This sequence joins TRBV10-3 and TRBJ1-1, with D perhaps TRBD1 (5 bases). Germline V gene data show CDR1 as ENHRY and CDR2 as SYGVKD. The V gene lost 6 bases and the J gene lost 6 bases, with 20 bases spanning the gap. This CDR3 spans 15 amino acids. The CDR3 nucleotides read TGTGCCATCAGCGAGACCGGGACTGGGCTTCCTGAAGCTTTCTTT. Amino acid sequence: CAISETGTGLPEAFF.

The chain has TRBV4-3 and TRBJ2-1, with 14 nucleotides matching TRBD2. Germline CDR1 reads LGHNA; CDR2 reads YSLEER. The CDR3 sequence is 18 residues long. V trimming: 0 bases; J trimming: 5 bases; junction bases outside the gene matches: 6. The CDR3 DNA reads as TGCGCCAGCAGCCAAGAGCCAGGACTAGCGGGGGGCCACAATGAGCAGTTCTTC. Residues: CASSQEPGLAGGHNEQFF.

J is TRBJ2-7 and V is TRBV27; D possibly corresponds to TRBD1 (5 bases). The CDR3 extends over 20 amino acids. Germline CDR1 MNHEY, CDR2 SMNVEV (reference sequence). Deletions cut 1 base from V and 1 base from J, with 26 bases between. The CDR3 spells CASSLFSIQAGLEGSYEQYF. The DNA for the CDR3 is TGTGCCAGCAGTTTATTTTCCATCCAGGCAGGGCTTGAAGGATCCTACGAGCAGTACTTC.

In the case of this clone: Additional DNA sequences in this sample encode the identical CDR3. The chain recombines TRBV7-9 with TRBJ1-1, with 8 bases matching TRBD1. CDR3 length: 14 amino acids. Trimming took 3 bases from V and 3 from J; bases not matched to a gene: 3. The germline V gene has CDR1 SEHNR and CDR2 FQNEAQ (reference sequence). This chain's CDR3 is CASSFGTGYTEAFF. DNA of the CDR3: TGTGCCAGCAGCTTCGGGACAGGCTACACTGAAGCTTTCTTT.

The genes are TRBV5-1 and TRBJ1-3; D is unclear. Germline CDR1 and CDR2: SGHRS and YFSETQ. Trimming cost V 1 base and J 8 bases, with 13 bases left between them. The CDR3 loop spans 14 amino acids. The CDR3 DNA follows: TGCGCCAGCAGCTTGAACAGACCCGGGGACACCATATATTTT. Translating it yields CASSLNRPGDTIYF.